These 5 T cell receptor beta chains were all obtained from the same sample, sequenced in a study of cytotoxic CD8 clonotypes in ibrutinib-treated CLL. Profiled with immunoSEQ multiplex PCR; TCRdb holds only in-frame clones, not every one. This table holds roughly 200,000 clones, around 70% found once. The sample in question was PBMCs, obtained after 12 months of ibrutinib treatment. Every receptor here comes from a human donor with chronic lymphocytic leukemia.

The chain employs TRBV29-1 and TRBJ1-1; TRBD1 agrees at 8 bases. Unmatched junction bases numbered 5, after V lost 4 bases and J lost 4 bases. The CDR3 has 13 amino acids. The germline CDR1 and CDR2 sequences are SQVTM and ANQGSEA. The CDR3 DNA reads TGCAGCGTTGGCCGACAGGGGAGCACTGAAGCTTTCTTT. Its translation: CSVGRQGSTEAFF.

The CDR3 coding sequence is TGCAGCGGTTCAGAACAGTACACTGAAGCTTTCTTT. Amino acid sequence: CSGSEQYTEAFF. The chain recombines TRBV29-1 with TRBJ1-1, with no clear D. The CDR3 totals 12 residues. CDR1 SQVTM and CDR2 ANQGSEA come from the germline V gene. Trimming stripped 7 bases from V and 3 bases from J, with 12 bases between.

This clone was observed a handful of times. The V gene is TRBV9, the J gene TRBJ1-2, with D possibly being TRBD1 (6 bases). Deletions cut 2 bases from V and 8 bases from J, with 10 bases between. Looked up from germline, CDR1 is SGDLS and CDR2 is YYNGEE. CDR3 length equals 12 residues. CDR3 loop: CASSVGGWGYTF. CDR3 in DNA: TGTGCCAGCAGCGTCGGGGGCTGGGGCTACACCTTC.

The chain uses TRBV30 and TRBJ2-3; D not certain. This CDR3 has 14 amino acids. V lost 0 bases and J 5 bases, leaving 12 bases between the germline ends. Germline loops: CDR1 GTSNPN, CDR2 SVGIG (reference sequence). The CDR3 spells CAWSVLGPLDTQYF. The CDR3 nucleotides read TGTGCCTGGAGTGTACTTGGGCCTTTAGATACGCAGTATTTT.

The V call is TRBV19, the J call TRBJ2-7; TRBD2 might be the D (6 bases). Germline V gives CDR1 LNHDA, CDR2 SQIVND (reference sequence). The V and J ends lost 3 bases and 0 bases respectively, with 12 bases between them. This CDR3 has 15 residues. The chain's CDR3 is CASSMGSGNSYEQYF. In nucleotides, the CDR3 is TGTGCCAGTAGTATGGGTAGCGGTAACTCCTACGAGCAGTACTTC.